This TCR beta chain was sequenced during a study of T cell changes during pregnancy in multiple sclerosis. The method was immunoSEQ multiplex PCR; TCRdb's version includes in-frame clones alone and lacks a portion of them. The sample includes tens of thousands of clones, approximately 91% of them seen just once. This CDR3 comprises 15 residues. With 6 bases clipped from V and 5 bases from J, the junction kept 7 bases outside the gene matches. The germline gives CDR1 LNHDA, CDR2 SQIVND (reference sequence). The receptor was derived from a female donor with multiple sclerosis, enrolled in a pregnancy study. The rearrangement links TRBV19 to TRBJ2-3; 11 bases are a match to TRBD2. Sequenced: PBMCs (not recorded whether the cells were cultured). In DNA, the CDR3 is TGTGCCAGTAGAGGAACTAGCGGGAGAGTAGATACGCAGTATTTT. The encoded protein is CASRGTSGRVDTQYF.